Presented here are 27 T cell receptor beta chains from one specimen sequenced in a study of blood T cell repertoires in COVID-19. Some clones are missing from TCRdb's copy, which holds only in-frame ones; the method was immunoSEQ multiplex PCR. The data hold approximately 68,000 clones, with more than 75% observed a single time. The specimen sequenced was peripheral blood. The receptors shown here come from a woman aged 55 to 70 with acute or convalescent COVID-19.

The rearrangement uses TRBV11-3 and TRBJ2-1, with a tentative D call TRBD1 (5 bases). This CDR3 contains 18 residues. V dropped 2 bases and J dropped 0 bases, with 17 bases sitting between them. The germline V gene encodes CDR1 SGHNT and CDR2 YENEEA. CDR3 in amino acids: CASSLRSPTETSYNEQFF. CDR3 in DNA: TGTGCCAGCAGCTTACGTAGTCCGACAGAAACCTCCTACAATGAGCAGTTCTTC.

The chain recombines TRBV10-3 with TRBJ2-7; 12 bases are a match to TRBD1. V lost 6 bases, J lost 6 bases, and 6 bases stayed unmatched. CDR1 ENHRY and CDR2 SYGVKD come from the germline V gene. The CDR3 sequence is 14 residues long. The CDR3 nucleotides are TGTGCCATCAGGCCGGGACAGGGGGCCATCGAGCAGTACTTC. Amino acid sequence: CAIRPGQGAIEQYF.

The rearrangement joins TRBV2 to TRBJ2-1; TRBD1 aligns across 7 bases. The CDR3 runs 13 residues. CDR1 SNHLY and CDR2 FYNNEI come from the germline V gene. Trimming took 3 bases from V and 8 from J; bases not matched to a gene: 4. The CDR3 protein is CASSDDRAYEQFF. CDR3 nucleotides: TGTGCCAGCAGTGACGACAGGGCCTATGAGCAGTTCTTC.

The chain is built from TRBV5-8 and TRBJ2-5, with 14 bases that match TRBD2. This CDR3 has 15 amino acids. V dropped 4 bases and J dropped 3; count of bases not matched to a gene: 2. The V gene's germline CDR1 is SGHTS and CDR2 YDEGEE. The DNA of the CDR3 is TGTGCCAGCAGCCCGGGACTAGCGGGGGAAGAGACCCAGTACTTC. This translates into CASSPGLAGEETQYF.

The chain links TRBV6-5 to TRBJ2-5; possibly TRBD1 for D (5 bases). The V gene's germline CDR1 is MNHEY and CDR2 SVGAGI. V was shortened by 5 bases and J by 6 bases, with 19 bases between the two germline ends. The CDR3 has 15 amino acids. The chain's CDR3 is CASSPAGQSSKTQYF. The CDR3 DNA follows: TGTGCCAGCAGTCCGGCAGGGCAAAGCTCGAAGACCCAGTACTTC.

The chain is built from TRBV5-1 and TRBJ2-5; 8 nucleotides match TRBD2. CDR1 and CDR2 (germline): SGHRS, YFSETQ. V lost 7 bases, J lost 1 base, and 6 bases stayed unmatched. This CDR3 comprises 14 residues. In nucleotides, the CDR3 is TGCGCCAGCGGGGCTGCGGGGGGCCAAGAGACCCAGTACTTC. Translating gives CASGAAGGQETQYF.

V is TRBV3-1 (or the pseudogene TRBV3-2) and J is TRBJ2-3; D gene uncertain. V lost 0 bases and J 5 bases, leaving 3 bases between the germline ends. This CDR3 comprises 12 residues. Germline assignment: CDR1 LGHDT and CDR2 YNNKEL (reference sequence). CDR3 sequence: CASSQDLDTQYF. CDR3 DNA: TGTGCCAGCAGCCAAGATCTAGATACGCAGTATTTT.

This chain joins TRBV10-2 and TRBJ2-5; D might be TRBD1 (6 bases). The CDR3 consists of 14 residues. The V end was cut by 2 bases, the J end by 7 bases, with 14 bases between. Germline V gene data show CDR1 as WSHSY and CDR2 as SAAADI. In nucleotides, the CDR3 is TGCGCCAGCAGTGAGGACAGGCCTCCAGGGACCCAGTACTTC. It specifies CASSEDRPPGTQYF.

The gene calls are TRBV19 and TRBJ1-2; unclear D gene. This CDR3 is 14 amino acids long. V lost 3 bases to trimming and J lost 5 bases, with 13 bases between them. Germline V gene sequence: CDR1 LNHDA, CDR2 SQIVND (reference sequence). DNA for the CDR3: TGTGCCAGTAGTATGTCCCGGGTTGAATATGGCTACACCTTC. It is translated as CASSMSRVEYGYTF. Variable domain in full (rest from reference TRBV19 and TRBJ1-2): DGGITQSPKYLFRKEGQNVTLSCEQNLNHDAMYWYRQDPGQGLRLIYYSQIVNDFQKGDIAEGYSVSREKKESFPLTVTSAQKNPTAFYLCASSMSRVEYGYTFGSGTRLTVV.

The gene calls are TRBV9 and TRBJ1-1; 7 bases are a match to TRBD1. The CDR3 has 14 residues. Germline CDR1 SGDLS, CDR2 YYNGEE. The junction had 2 bases not matched to a gene; V was cut back by 3 bases and J by 0 bases. CDR3 DNA sequence: TGTGCCAGCAGCGAACAGGGGCTGAACACTGAAGCTTTCTTT. This codes for CASSEQGLNTEAFF.

The rearrangement joins TRBV19 to TRBJ2-7; the D gene is possibly TRBD1 (6 bases). CDR3 length: 13 residues. The V gene lost 4 bases and the J gene lost 6 bases, with 13 bases spanning the gap. CDR1 is LNHDA and CDR2 is SQIVND in the germline V gene (reference sequence). CDR3 nucleotide sequence: TGTGCCAGTAGTAGCCAGGGGAGTGTCGAGCAGTACTTC. Translation: CASSSQGSVEQYF.

J is TRBJ2-1 and V is TRBV7-9; the D is unclear. CDR1 and CDR2 from the germline V gene are SEHNR and FQNEAQ (reference sequence). The length of the CDR3 is 14 residues. V shed 2 bases and J shed 7 bases, with 12 bases lying between them. The CDR3 bases are TGTGCCAGCAGCTTAAACCCTTCCGGGAATGAGCAGTTCTTC. Its protein is CASSLNPSGNEQFF.

This chain connects TRBV6-1 to TRBJ1-6, with D unresolved. The CDR3 extends over 16 amino acids. Looked up from germline, CDR1 is MNHNS and CDR2 is SASEGT. Trimming shortened V by 1 base and J by 0 bases, and 7 bases separated the two germline ends. The CDR3 DNA reads as TGTGCCAGCAGTGAAGTAGGACTCTCCTATAATTCACCCCTCCACTTT. The encoded protein is CASSEVGLSYNSPLHF.

The rearrangement links TRBV18 to TRBJ2-7, with a weak D call TRBD1 (6 bases). The germline CDR1 and CDR2 sequences are KGHSH and LQKENI. There are 11 residues in the CDR3. The V gene lost 4 bases and the J gene lost 5 bases, with 6 bases spanning the gap. This CDR3 is CASSQGDEQYF. Here the CDR3 DNA reads TGTGCCAGCTCACAGGGGGACGAGCAGTACTTC. Full variable domain (remainder filled in from reference TRBV18 and TRBJ2-7): NAGVMQNPRHLVRRRGQEARLRCSPMKGHSHVYWYRQLPEEGLKFMVYLQKENIIDESGMPKERFSAEFPKEGPSILRIQQVVRGDSAAYFCASSQGDEQYFGPGTRLTVT.

This sequence joins TRBV6-4 and TRBJ2-1; the match to TRBD2 covers 12 bases. CDR1 MRHNA and CDR2 SNTAGT come from the germline V gene. Germline trimming cut 6 bases from V and 7 bases from J; bases unmatched to any gene: 1. This CDR3 is built from 13 residues. The CDR3 DNA follows: TGTGCCAGCAGCGGACTAGCGGGGAATGAGCAGTTCTTC. This codes for CASSGLAGNEQFF.

V usage is TRBV2 and J usage is TRBJ1-5; D may be TRBD1 (5 bases). Germline V gene lookup returns CDR1 SNHLY and CDR2 FYNNEI. This CDR3 has 10 residues. Between the trimmed V and J ends, which lost 9 bases and 5 bases, there was a span of 5 bases. DNA of the CDR3: TGTGCCAGACAGGATCAGCCCCAGCATTTT. Its translation: CARQDQPQHF. The whole variable domain, filled in from reference TRBV2 and TRBJ1-5, reads EPEVTQTPSHQVTQMGQEVILRCVPISNHLYFYWYRQILGQKVEFLVSFYNNEISEKSEIFDDQFSVERPDGSNFTLKIRSTKLEDSAMYFCARQDQPQHFGDGTRLSIL.

V usage is TRBV10-3 and J usage is TRBJ2-7; D perhaps matches TRBD2 (6 bases). Germline-derived CDR1 and CDR2 are ENHRY and SYGVKD. The CDR3 sequence is 14 residues long. V lost 9 bases, J lost 0 bases, and 15 bases lay in between. CDR3 DNA sequence: TGTGCCATAGGGACTCGAGGAACCTCCTACGAGCAGTACTTC. The encoded protein is CAIGTRGTSYEQYF.

V gene TRBV18 combines with J gene TRBJ2-5, with TRBD2 matching over 7 bases. The V and J ends lost 2 bases and 1 base, in that order; junction bases with no gene match: 1. The CDR3 totals 14 residues. CDR1 is KGHSH, CDR2 LQKENI, per germline. CDR3 loop: CASSPSGAQETQYF. Here the CDR3 DNA reads TGTGCCAGCTCACCAAGCGGGGCCCAAGAGACCCAGTACTTC.

The rearrangement joins TRBV10-2 to TRBJ1-2, with TRBD1 as a possible D gene (5 bases). There are 11 residues in the CDR3. Trimming left V 6 bases short and J 5 bases short, with 7 bases between. Germline CDR1 is WSHSY and CDR2 is SAAADI. The CDR3 reads CASRGGYGYTF. The CDR3 nucleotides are TGCGCCAGCAGGGGGGGGTATGGCTACACCTTC.

The chain couples TRBV18 to TRBJ1-1; unclear D gene. The CDR3 is made up of 14 amino acids. The germline V and J ends were trimmed by 4 bases and 1 base, with 10 bases remaining between them. Germline-derived CDR1 and CDR2 are KGHSH and LQKENI. The CDR3 here is CASSLERSNTEAFF. CDR3 nucleotides: TGTGCCAGCTCACTAGAACGGTCGAACACTGAAGCTTTCTTT.

A single count supports this clone. The gene calls are TRBV2 and TRBJ1-6, with TRBD1 matching over 7 bases. This CDR3 spans 15 amino acids. The trim removed 4 bases at V and 10 bases at J, leaving 10 bases unmatched. CDR1 is SNHLY and CDR2 is FYNNEI in the germline V gene. In DNA, the CDR3 is TGTGCCAGCAGTGGTTCGGGACAGCAGACCTCACCCCTCCACTTT. Translation gives CASSGSGQQTSPLHF. Full variable domain (remainder filled in from reference TRBV2 and TRBJ1-6): EPEVTQTPSHQVTQMGQEVILRCVPISNHLYFYWYRQILGQKVEFLVSFYNNEISEKSEIFDDQFSVERPDGSNFTLKIRSTKLEDSAMYFCASSGSGQQTSPLHFGNGTRLTVT.

The genes are TRBV30 and TRBJ1-1; tentatively, D is TRBD1 (6 bases). The germline CDR1 and CDR2 sequences are GTSNPN and SVGIG (reference sequence). V lost 4 bases, J lost 1 base, and 13 bases lay in between. CDR3 length: 14 amino acids. The CDR3 bases are TGTGCCTGGACCCTCGACAGGACGAACACTGAAGCTTTCTTT. It codes for CAWTLDRTNTEAFF.

The chain uses TRBV27 and TRBJ2-2; 8 bases are shared with TRBD1. The CDR3 consists of 16 residues. Germline assignment: CDR1 MNHEY and CDR2 SMNVEV (reference sequence). Trimming took 5 bases from V and 6 from J; bases not matched to a gene: 11. The CDR3 region has the DNA TGTGCCAGCAGTCCGGGGGACAGGCCGGGGTCCGGGGAGCTGTTTTTT. The encoded protein is CASSPGDRPGSGELFF.

The rearrangement joins TRBV4-1 to TRBJ2-5; D unresolved. The CDR3 consists of 15 residues. Germline V gives CDR1 MGHRA, CDR2 YSYEKL. V lost 0 bases and J 1 base, leaving 9 bases between the germline ends. This CDR3 is CASSQDFPVQETQYF. The CDR3 nucleotides read TGCGCCAGCAGCCAAGATTTTCCGGTCCAAGAGACCCAGTACTTC.

This sequence joins TRBV5-3 and TRBJ1-6; D unresolved. TRBV5-3 qualifies as an ORF whose function is uncertain. V lost 2 bases and J 0 bases, leaving 9 bases between the germline ends. The CDR3 is made up of 16 amino acids. Written as DNA, the CDR3 is TGTGCCAGAAGCTTTCAGAGGAGCTCCTATAATTCACCCCTCCACTTT. It yields the protein CARSFQRSSYNSPLHF.

In nucleotides, the CDR3 is TGTGCCATCATGGATGCGGGGGGGGAGACCCAGTACTTC. Amino acids: CAIMDAGGETQYF. The rearrangement joins TRBV10-3 to TRBJ2-5; 9 bases are shared with TRBD2. After removal of 7 bases from V and 5 bases from J, the junction contained 5 bases not matched to a gene. Germline V gene lookup returns CDR1 ENHRY and CDR2 SYGVKD. The CDR3 spans 13 residues.

V usage is TRBV5-5 and J usage is TRBJ2-7, with D tentatively TRBD1 (5 bases). The CDR3 consists of 14 residues. Germline V gene data show CDR1 as SGHKS and CDR2 as YYEKEE (reference sequence). Trimming took off 1 base at V and 3 bases at J, with 11 bases between the two ends. CDR3 residues: CASSLSQGDYEQYF. The CDR3 DNA reads as TGTGCCAGCAGCTTGAGTCAGGGCGACTACGAGCAGTACTTC.